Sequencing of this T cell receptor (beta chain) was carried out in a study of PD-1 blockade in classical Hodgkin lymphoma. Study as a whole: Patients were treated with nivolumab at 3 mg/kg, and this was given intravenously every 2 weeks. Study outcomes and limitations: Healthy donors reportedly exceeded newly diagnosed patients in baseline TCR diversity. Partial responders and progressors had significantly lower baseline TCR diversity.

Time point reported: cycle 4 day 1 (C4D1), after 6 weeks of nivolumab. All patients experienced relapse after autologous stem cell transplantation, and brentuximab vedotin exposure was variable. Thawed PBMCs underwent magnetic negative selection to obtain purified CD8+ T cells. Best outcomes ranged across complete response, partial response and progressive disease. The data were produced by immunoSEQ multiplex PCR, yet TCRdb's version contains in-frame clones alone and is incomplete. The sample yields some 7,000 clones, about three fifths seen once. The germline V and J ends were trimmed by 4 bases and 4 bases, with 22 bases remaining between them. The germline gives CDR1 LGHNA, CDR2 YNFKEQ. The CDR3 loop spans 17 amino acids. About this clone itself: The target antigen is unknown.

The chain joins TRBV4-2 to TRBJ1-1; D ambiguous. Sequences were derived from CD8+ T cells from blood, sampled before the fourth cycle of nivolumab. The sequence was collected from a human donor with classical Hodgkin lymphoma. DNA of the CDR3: TGTGCCAGCAGCCCTTCGTGGGGAGACCCCTCGGGCACTGAAGCTTTCTTT. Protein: CASSPSWGDPSGTEAFF.